Presented here are 9 T cell receptor beta chains from one specimen sequenced in a study of molecular identifiers for immune sequencing clone quantification. TCRdb processed the PCR reads anew with MiXCR; each CDR3 protein has one entry. The profile shows around 9,000 distinct CDR3 sequences, approximately 19% of them singletons. The sample taken for sequencing was naive CD8+ T cells from blood, with Jurkat cell RNA spiked in. As to subset: FACS-sorted CD8+CD4-CCR7+CD45RA+ naive T cells. These receptors all come from a human donor in good health. Some libraries in this study had Jurkat cell RNA spiked in.

This clonotype ranks as medium-sized. The chain uses TRBV19 and TRBJ2-2; TRBD1 aligns across 7 bases. CDR3 length equals 14 residues. J gave up 6 bases and V 6 bases, and 7 bases lay outside the gene matches. The germline CDR1 and CDR2 sequences are LNHDA and SQIVND (reference sequence). CDR3 sequence (DNA): TGTGCCAGTAGGATGACAGGGCGGGCCGGGGAGCTGTTTTTT. Translation gives CASRMTGRAGELFF.

By proportion, this clonotype is medium-sized. The V and J genes are TRBV6-5 and TRBJ2-3, with D tentatively TRBD2 (5 bases). This CDR3 has 16 residues. Trimming took off 1 base at V and 2 bases at J, with 13 bases between the two ends. Germline V gene sequence: CDR1 MNHEY, CDR2 SVGAGI. DNA of the CDR3: TGTGCCAGCAGTTACTTGGAGGCAGGACCCACAGATACGCAGTATTTT. It encodes CASSYLEAGPTDTQYF.

This clonotype is medium-sized (0.01 to 0.1%) in the sample. The CDR3 protein is CASTWGNGYTF. The DNA of the CDR3 is TGTGCCAGTACGTGGGGCAATGGCTACACCTTC. The genes are TRBV6-1 and TRBJ1-2, with D maybe TRBD1 (5 bases). CDR1 is MNHNS, CDR2 SASEGT, per germline. The length of the CDR3 is 11 residues. V lost 9 bases and J lost 6, with 11 bases in between.

The table lists this clonotype with many counts. This chain joins TRBV11-3 and TRBJ2-2; the D is unclear. The CDR3 extends over 13 amino acids. The germline V gene encodes CDR1 SGHNT and CDR2 YENEEA. Trimming shortened V by 1 base and J by 2 bases, and 2 bases separated the two germline ends. The CDR3 sequence is CASSLVNTGELFF. DNA of the CDR3: TGTGCCAGCAGCTTAGTTAACACCGGGGAGCTGTTTTTT.

There are many counts of this clonotype. The rearrangement uses TRBV6-5 and TRBJ1-2, with TRBD1 as a possible D gene (6 bases). In germline, CDR1 is MNHEY, CDR2 SVGAGI. Deletions cut 5 bases from V and 3 bases from J, with 7 bases between. The CDR3 sequence is 12 residues long. This CDR3 is CASSQGYYGYTF. For the CDR3, the DNA is TGTGCCAGCAGTCAGGGGTACTATGGCTACACCTTC.

This clonotype has at least ten counts. V gene TRBV28 combines with J gene TRBJ2-1, with 12 nucleotides matching TRBD2. The CDR3 spans 15 residues. With 3 bases clipped from V and 8 bases from J, the junction kept 5 bases outside the gene matches. Germline loops: CDR1 MDHEN, CDR2 SYDVKM. CDR3 nucleotides: TGTGCCAGCAGTTTTGGGACTAGCGGGTTCGATGAGCAGTTCTTC. It encodes CASSFGTSGFDEQFF.

This clonotype is categorized as medium-sized (0.01 to 0.1%). This chain joins TRBV5-5 and TRBJ1-5; 7 bases align to TRBD1. The V and J ends lost 4 bases and 1 base, in that order; junction bases with no gene match: 2. In germline, CDR1 is SGHKS, CDR2 YYEKEE (reference sequence). This CDR3 has 14 amino acids. DNA for the CDR3: TGTGCCAGCAGCCTACAGGGGAGCAATCAGCCCCAGCATTTT. Protein: CASSLQGSNQPQHF.

This clonotype was seen at least ten times. V gene TRBV27 combines with J gene TRBJ2-3, with 9 bases that match TRBD2. Germline V CDR1 and CDR2: MNHEY, SMNVEV (reference sequence). The trim removed 2 bases at V and 1 base at J, leaving 4 bases unmatched. The CDR3 has 16 residues. CDR3 sequence: CASSLIPSGGTDTQYF. The CDR3 DNA reads as TGTGCCAGCAGTTTAATCCCTAGCGGGGGCACAGATACGCAGTATTTT.

This clonotype was detected a few times. This may be a read error: a much more frequent sequence differs by one nucleotide. The DNA of the CDR3 is TGTGCCAGCAGTCCAGGGACAGTCGACGGGCAGTACTTC. It codes for CASSPGTVDGQYF. V usage is TRBV12-3 or TRBV12-4 and J usage is TRBJ2-7, with TRBD1 matching over 7 bases. The CDR3 is 13 residues long. V shed 5 bases and J 9 bases; nucleotides not matched to a gene: 10.